This TCR beta chain stems from a study of T-cell reconstitution after alpha-beta-depleted transplantation in children. Study-wide results and limits: Newly produced T cells mostly accounted for T-cell counts and diversity one year post-transplant.

Researchers prepared the TCRbeta library using unique molecular identifiers, the study reports. TCRdb reanalysed the PCR reads using MiXCR and keeps one entry per CDR3 protein. The table shows some 300,000 distinct CDR3 sequences, with roughly 8.2% occurring only once. This clonotype has ten or more counts. Its antigen is not identified. Germline CDR1 MGHRA, CDR2 YSYEKL. This CDR3 is 17 amino acids long. Deletions cut 0 bases from V and 0 bases from J, with 14 bases between. The material sequenced was peripheral blood, taken 360 days after TCRalphabeta/CD19-depleted stem cell transplant. The source is a female patient aged 2-9 years who had a stem cell transplant for Fanconi anemia, so the T cells may come from the graft donor. The chain recombines TRBV4-1 with TRBJ1-1; D uncertain. The DNA for the CDR3 is TGCGCCAGCAGCCAAGACTGGTGGCAATTCATGAACACTGAAGCTTTCTTT. Translated, it gives CASSQDWWQFMNTEAFF.